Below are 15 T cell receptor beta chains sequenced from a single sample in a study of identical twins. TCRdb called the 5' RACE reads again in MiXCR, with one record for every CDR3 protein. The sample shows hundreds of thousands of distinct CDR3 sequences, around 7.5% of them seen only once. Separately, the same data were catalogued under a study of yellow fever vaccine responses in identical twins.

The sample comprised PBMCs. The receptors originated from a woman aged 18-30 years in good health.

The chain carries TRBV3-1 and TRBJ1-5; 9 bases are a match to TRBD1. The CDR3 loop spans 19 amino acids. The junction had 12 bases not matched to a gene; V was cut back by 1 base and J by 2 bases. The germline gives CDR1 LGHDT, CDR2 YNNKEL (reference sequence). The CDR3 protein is CASSQGPGTGFLGNQPQHF. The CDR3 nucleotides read TGTGCCAGCAGCCAAGGACCCGGGACAGGGTTTTTGGGCAATCAGCCCCAGCATTTT.

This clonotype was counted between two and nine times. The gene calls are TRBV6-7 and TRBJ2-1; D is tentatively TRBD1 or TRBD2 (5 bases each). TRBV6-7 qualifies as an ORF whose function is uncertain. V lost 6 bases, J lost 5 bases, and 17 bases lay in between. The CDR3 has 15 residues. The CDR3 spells CASSRGDSDHNEQFF. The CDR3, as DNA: TGTGCCAGCAGCCGAGGGGATAGCGACCACAATGAGCAGTTCTTC.

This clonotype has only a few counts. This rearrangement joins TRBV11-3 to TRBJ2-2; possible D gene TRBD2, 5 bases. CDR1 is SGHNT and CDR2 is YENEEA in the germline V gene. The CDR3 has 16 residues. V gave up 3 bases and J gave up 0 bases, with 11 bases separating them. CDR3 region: CASSFGFGANTGELFF. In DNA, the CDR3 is TGTGCCAGCAGCTTCGGCTTCGGGGCGAACACCGGGGAGCTGTTTTTT.

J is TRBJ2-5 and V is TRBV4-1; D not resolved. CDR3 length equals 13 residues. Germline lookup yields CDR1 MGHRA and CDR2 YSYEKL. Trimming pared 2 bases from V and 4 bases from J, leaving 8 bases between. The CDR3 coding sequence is TGCGCCAGCAGCCAACTGTCAGGAGAGACCCAGTACTTC. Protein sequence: CASSQLSGETQYF.

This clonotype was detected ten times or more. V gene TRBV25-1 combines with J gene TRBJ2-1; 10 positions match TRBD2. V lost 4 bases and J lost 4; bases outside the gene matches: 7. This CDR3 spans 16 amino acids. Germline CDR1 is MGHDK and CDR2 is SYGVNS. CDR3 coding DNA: TGTGCCAGCAGTGCCTTGACTAGCGGGCCGTACAATGAGCAGTTCTTC. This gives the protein CASSALTSGPYNEQFF.

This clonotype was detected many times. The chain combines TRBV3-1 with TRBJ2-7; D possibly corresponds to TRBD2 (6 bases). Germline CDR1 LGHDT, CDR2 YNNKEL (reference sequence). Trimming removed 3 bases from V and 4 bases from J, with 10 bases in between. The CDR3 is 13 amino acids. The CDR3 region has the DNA TGTGCCAGCAGCCACCCCCGGGGGTACGAGCAGTACTTC. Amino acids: CASSHPRGYEQYF.

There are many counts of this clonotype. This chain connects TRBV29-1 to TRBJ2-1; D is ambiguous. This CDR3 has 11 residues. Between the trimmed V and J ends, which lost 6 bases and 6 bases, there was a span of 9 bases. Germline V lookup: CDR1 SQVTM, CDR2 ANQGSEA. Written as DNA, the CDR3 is TGCAGCGTCCCCGGGCCCAATGAGCAGTTCTTC. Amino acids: CSVPGPNEQFF.

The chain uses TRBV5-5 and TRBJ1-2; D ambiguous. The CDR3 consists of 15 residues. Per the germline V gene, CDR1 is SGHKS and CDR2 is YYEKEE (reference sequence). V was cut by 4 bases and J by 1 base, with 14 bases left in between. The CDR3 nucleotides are TGTGCCAGCAGCGGTAGTGGCAGTCATAACTATGGCTACACCTTC. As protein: CASSGSGSHNYGYTF.

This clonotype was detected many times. Here the CDR3 reads CASSQDWRGYGNQPQHF. The CDR3 DNA follows: TGTGCCAGCAGCCAAGATTGGAGGGGGTACGGCAATCAGCCCCAGCATTTT. The genes are TRBV4-2 and TRBJ1-5; D may be TRBD1 (6 bases). Trimming stripped 0 bases from V and 2 bases from J, with 14 bases between. The CDR3 length is 17 residues. Per germline, CDR1 LGHNA and CDR2 YNFKEQ.

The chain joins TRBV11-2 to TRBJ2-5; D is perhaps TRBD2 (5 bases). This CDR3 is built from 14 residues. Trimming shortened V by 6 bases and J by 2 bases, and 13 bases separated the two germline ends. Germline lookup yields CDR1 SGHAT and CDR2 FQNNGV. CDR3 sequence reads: CASRSERKQETQYF. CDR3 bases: TGTGCCAGCAGATCTGAGCGGAAACAAGAGACCCAGTACTTC.

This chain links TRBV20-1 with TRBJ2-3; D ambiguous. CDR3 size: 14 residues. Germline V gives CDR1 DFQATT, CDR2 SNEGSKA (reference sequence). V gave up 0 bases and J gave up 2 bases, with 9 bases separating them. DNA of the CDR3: TGCAGTGCTAGAGATCCGACCAACACAGATACGCAGTATTTT. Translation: CSARDPTNTDTQYF.

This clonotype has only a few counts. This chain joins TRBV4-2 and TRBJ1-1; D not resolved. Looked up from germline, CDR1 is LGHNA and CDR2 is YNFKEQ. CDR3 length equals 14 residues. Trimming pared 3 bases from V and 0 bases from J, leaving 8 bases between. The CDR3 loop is CASSHEGLNTEAFF. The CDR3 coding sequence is TGTGCCAGCAGCCACGAGGGCCTGAACACTGAAGCTTTCTTT.

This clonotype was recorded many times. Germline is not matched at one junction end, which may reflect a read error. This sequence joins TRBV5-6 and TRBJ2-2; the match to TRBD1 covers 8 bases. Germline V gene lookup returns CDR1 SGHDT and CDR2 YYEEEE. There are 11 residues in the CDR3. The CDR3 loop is CASSVGQAESF. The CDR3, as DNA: TGTGCCAGCAGCGTGGGACAGGCAGAGAGTTTT.

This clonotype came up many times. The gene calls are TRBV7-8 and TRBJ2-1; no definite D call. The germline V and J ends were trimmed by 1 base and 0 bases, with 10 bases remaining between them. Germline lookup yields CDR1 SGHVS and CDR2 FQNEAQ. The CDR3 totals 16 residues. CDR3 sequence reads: CASSLEYSSSYNEQFF. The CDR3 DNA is TGTGCCAGCAGCTTAGAATACAGCAGCTCCTACAATGAGCAGTTCTTC. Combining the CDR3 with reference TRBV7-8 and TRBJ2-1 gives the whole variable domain GAGVSQSPRYKVAKRGQDVALRCDPISGHVSLFWYQQALGQGPEFLTYFQNEAQLDKSGLPSDRFFAERPEGSVSTLKIQRTQQEDSAVYLCASSLEYSSSYNEQFFGPGTRLTVL.

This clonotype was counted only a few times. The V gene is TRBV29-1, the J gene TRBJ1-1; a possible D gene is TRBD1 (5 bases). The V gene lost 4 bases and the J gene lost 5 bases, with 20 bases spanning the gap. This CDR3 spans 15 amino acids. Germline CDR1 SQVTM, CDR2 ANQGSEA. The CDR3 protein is CSVGDLREIRTEAFF. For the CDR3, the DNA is TGCAGCGTTGGCGATCTCAGGGAAATTCGGACTGAAGCTTTCTTT.